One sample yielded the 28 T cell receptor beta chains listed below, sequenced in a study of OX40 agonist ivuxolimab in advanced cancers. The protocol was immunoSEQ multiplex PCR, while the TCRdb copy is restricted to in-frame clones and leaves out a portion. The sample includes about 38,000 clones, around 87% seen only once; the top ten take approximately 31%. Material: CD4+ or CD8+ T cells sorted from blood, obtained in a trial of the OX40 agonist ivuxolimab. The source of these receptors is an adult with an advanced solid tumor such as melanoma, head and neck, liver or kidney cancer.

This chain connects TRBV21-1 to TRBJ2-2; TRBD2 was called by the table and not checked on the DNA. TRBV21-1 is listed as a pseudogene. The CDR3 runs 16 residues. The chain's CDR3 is CASSRPTSGYTGELFF. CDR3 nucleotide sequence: TGTGCCAGCAGCCGTCCCACCTCGGGATACACCGGGGAGCTGTTTTTT.

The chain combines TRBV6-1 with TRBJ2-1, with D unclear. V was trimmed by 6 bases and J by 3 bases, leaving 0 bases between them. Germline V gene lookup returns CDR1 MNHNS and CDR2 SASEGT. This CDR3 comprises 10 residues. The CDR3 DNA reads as TGTGCCAGCAGCTACAATGAGCAGTTCTTC. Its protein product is CASSYNEQFF.

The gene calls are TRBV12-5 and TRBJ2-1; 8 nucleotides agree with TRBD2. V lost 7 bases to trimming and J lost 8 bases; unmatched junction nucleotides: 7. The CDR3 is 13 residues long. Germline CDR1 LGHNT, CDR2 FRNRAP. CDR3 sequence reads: CASEVAGRDEQFF. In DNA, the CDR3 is TGTGCTAGTGAGGTAGCGGGGCGGGATGAGCAGTTCTTC.

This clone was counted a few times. The CDR3 spells CASSLEGPNYGYTF. CDR3 in DNA: TGTGCCAGCAGTTTGGAGGGGCCAAACTATGGCTACACCTTC. The rearrangement joins TRBV28 to TRBJ1-2, with D perhaps matching TRBD1 (5 bases). Trimming took off 3 bases at V and 2 bases at J, with 10 bases between the two ends. This CDR3 contains 14 residues. Germline CDR1 and CDR2: MDHEN and SYDVKM.

In DNA form, the CDR3 reads TGCAGCGTTCGGGGCGGGAGGGAATACAATGAGCAGTTCTTC. It specifies CSVRGGREYNEQFF. The rearrangement joins TRBV29-1 to TRBJ2-1, with 9 bases that match TRBD2. The length of the CDR3 is 14 residues. V dropped 5 bases and J dropped 4; count of bases not matched to a gene: 6. The germline CDR1 and CDR2 sequences are SQVTM and ANQGSEA.

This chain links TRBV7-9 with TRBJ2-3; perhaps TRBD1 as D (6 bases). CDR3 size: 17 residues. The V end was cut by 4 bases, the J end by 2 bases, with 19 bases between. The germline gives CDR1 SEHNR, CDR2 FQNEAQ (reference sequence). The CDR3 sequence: CASSSVSRGAYTDTQYF. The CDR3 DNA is TGTGCCAGCAGCTCCGTCAGCAGGGGAGCCTACACAGATACGCAGTATTTT.

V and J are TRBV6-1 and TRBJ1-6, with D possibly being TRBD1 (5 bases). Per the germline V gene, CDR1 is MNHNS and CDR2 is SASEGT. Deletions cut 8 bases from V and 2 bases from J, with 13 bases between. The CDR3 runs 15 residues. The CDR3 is CASGAGQPYNSPLHF. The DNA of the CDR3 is TGTGCCAGCGGGGCAGGTCAGCCCTATAATTCACCCCTCCACTTT.

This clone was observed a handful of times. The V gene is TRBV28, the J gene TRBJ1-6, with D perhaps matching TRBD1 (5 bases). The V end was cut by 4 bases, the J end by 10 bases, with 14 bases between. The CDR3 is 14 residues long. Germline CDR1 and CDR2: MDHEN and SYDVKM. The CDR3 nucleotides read TGTGCCAGCAGTTCGGGGACGTTTGGCTCACCCCTCCACTTT. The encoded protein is CASSSGTFGSPLHF.

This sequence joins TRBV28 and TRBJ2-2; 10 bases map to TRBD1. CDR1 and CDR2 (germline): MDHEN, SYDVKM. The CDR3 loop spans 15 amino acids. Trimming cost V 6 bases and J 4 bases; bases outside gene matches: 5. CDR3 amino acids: CASRFRDRGTGELFF. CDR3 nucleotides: TGTGCCAGCAGATTCCGGGACAGGGGCACCGGGGAGCTGTTTTTT.

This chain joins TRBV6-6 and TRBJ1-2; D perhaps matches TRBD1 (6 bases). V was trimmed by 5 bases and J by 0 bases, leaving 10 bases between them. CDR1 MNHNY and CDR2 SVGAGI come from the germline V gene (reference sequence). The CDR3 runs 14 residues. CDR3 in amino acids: CASSLRTANYGYTF. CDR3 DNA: TGTGCCAGCAGTCTAAGGACAGCTAACTATGGCTACACCTTC.

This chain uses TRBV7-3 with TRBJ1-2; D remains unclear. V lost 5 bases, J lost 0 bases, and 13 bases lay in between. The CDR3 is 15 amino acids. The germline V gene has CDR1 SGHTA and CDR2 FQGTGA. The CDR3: CASSTRTEANYGYTF. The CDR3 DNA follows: TGTGCCAGCAGCACCCGGACGGAAGCTAACTATGGCTACACCTTC. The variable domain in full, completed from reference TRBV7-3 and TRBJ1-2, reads GAGVSQTPSNKVTEKGKYVELRCDPISGHTALYWYRQSLGQGPEFLIYFQGTGAADDSGLPNDRFFAVRPEGSVSTLKIQRTERGDSAVYLCASSTRTEANYGYTFGSGTRLTVV.

The CDR3 DNA sequence: TGCGCCAGCAGCCAACCATATCTAGCGGGAGGGTTAGATACGCAGTATTTT. Its protein is CASSQPYLAGGLDTQYF. The J gene is TRBJ2-3, the V gene TRBV4-1; 12 nucleotides line up with TRBD2. This CDR3 is built from 17 residues. V shed 2 bases, J shed 5 bases, and the junction held 8 bases outside the gene matches. The V gene's germline CDR1 is MGHRA and CDR2 YSYEKL.

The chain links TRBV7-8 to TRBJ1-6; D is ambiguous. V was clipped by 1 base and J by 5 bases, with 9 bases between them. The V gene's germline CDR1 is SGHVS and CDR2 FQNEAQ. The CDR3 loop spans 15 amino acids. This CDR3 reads CASSLELVNNSPLHF. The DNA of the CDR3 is TGTGCCAGCAGCTTAGAGCTAGTTAATAATTCACCCCTCCACTTT.

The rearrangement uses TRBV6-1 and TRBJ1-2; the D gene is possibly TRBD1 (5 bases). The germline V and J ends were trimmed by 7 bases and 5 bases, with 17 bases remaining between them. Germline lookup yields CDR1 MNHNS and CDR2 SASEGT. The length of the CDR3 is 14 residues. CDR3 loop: CASIEGLQGYGYTF. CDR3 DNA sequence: TGTGCCAGCATCGAGGGGCTCCAGGGATATGGCTACACCTTC.

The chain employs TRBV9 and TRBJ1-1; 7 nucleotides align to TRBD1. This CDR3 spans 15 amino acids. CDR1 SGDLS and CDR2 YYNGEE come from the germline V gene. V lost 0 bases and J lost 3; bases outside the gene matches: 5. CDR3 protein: CASSVVQGLDTEAFF. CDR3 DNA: TGTGCCAGCAGCGTAGTACAGGGGCTTGACACTGAAGCTTTCTTT. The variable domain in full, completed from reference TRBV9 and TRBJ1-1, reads DSGVTQTPKHLITATGQRVTLRCSPRSGDLSVYWYQQSLDQGLQFLIQYYNGEERAKGNILERFSAQQFPDLHSELNLSSLELGDSALYFCASSVVQGLDTEAFFGQGTRLTVV.

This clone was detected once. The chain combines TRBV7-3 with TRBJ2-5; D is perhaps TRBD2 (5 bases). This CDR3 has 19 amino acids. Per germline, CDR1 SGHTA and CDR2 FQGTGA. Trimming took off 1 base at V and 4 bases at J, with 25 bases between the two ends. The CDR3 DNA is TGTGCCAGCAGCTTAAGCGCCACACGGGATCTCGGTAGGAGAGAGACCCAGTACTTC. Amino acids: CASSLSATRDLGRRETQYF.

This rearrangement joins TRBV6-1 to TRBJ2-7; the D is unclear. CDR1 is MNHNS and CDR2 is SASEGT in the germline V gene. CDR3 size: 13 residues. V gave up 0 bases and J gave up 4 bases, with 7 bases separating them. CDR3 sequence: CASSEAETYEQYF. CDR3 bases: TGTGCCAGCAGTGAAGCGGAAACGTACGAGCAGTACTTC.

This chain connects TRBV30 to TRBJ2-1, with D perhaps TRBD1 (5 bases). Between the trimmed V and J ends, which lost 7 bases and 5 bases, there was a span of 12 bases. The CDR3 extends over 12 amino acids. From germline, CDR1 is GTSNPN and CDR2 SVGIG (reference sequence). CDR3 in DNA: TGTGCCTACCAGGGTGGCGACAATGAGCAGTTCTTC. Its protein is CAYQGGDNEQFF.

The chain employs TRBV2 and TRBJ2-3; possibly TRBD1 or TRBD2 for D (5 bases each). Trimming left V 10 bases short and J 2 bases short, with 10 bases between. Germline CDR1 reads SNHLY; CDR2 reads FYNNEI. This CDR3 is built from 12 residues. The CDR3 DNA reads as TGTGCCAAACGGGACCTCACAGATACGCAGTATTTT. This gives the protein CAKRDLTDTQYF.

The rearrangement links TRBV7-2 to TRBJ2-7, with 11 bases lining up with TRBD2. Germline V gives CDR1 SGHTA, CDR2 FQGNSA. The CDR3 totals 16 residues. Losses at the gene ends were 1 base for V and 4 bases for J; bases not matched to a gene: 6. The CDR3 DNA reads TGTGCCAGCAGCTTAGTTGCTAGCGGGGGGAGTTACGAGCAGTACTTC. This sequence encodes CASSLVASGGSYEQYF.

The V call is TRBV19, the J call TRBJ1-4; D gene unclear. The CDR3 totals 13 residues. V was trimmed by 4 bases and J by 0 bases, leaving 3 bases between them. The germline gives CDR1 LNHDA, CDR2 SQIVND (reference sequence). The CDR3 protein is CASSTATNEKLFF. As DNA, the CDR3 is TGTGCCAGTAGTACGGCAACTAATGAAAAACTGTTTTTT.

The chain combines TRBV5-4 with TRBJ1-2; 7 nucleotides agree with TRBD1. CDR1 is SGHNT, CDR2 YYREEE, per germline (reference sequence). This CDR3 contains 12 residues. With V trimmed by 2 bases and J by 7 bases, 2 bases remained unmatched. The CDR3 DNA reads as TGTGCCAGCAGCTTCGGACAGGCTGGCTACACCTTC. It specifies CASSFGQAGYTF.

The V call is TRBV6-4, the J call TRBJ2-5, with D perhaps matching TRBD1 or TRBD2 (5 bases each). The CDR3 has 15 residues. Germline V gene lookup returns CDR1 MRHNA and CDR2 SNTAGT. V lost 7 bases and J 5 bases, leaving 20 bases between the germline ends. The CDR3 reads CASIARAGRQETQYF. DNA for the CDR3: TGTGCCAGCATCGCCAGGGCGGGTAGACAGGAGACCCAGTACTTC.

CDR3 loop: CAWSVGQDTDTQYF. The CDR3 DNA reads as TGTGCCTGGAGTGTGGGACAGGACACAGATACGCAGTATTTT. V is TRBV30 and J is TRBJ2-3; 8 bases are a match to TRBD1. CDR1 and CDR2 from the germline V gene are GTSNPN and SVGIG (reference sequence). The CDR3 spans 14 residues. Losses at the gene ends were 0 bases for V and 2 bases for J; bases not matched to a gene: 1.

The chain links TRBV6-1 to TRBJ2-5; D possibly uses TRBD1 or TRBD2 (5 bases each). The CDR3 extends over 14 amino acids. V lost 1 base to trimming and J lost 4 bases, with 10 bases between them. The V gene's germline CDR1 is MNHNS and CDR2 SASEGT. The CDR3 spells CASSEGYGGETQYF. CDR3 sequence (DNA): TGTGCCAGCAGTGAAGGGTATGGGGGAGAGACCCAGTACTTC.

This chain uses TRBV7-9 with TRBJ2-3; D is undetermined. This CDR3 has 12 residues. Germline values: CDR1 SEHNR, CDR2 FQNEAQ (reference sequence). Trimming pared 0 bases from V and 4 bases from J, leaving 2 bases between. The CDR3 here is CASSLASDTQYF. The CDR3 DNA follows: TGTGCCAGCAGCTTAGCATCAGATACGCAGTATTTT.

CDR3 DNA sequence: TGTGCCAGCAGCTTAATGGGACAGGGTTCTGGCTACACCTTC. Encoded protein: CASSLMGQGSGYTF. The chain joins TRBV7-8 to TRBJ1-2; TRBD1 matches 9 bases. CDR3 size: 14 residues. The junction had 5 bases not matched to a gene; V was cut back by 2 bases and J by 7 bases. In germline, CDR1 is SGHVS, CDR2 FQNEAQ.

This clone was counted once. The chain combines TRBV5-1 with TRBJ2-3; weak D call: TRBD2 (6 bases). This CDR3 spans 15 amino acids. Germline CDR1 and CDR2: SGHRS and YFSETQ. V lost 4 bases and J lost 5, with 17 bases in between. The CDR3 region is CASSADLSGGDTQYF. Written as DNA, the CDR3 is TGCGCCAGCAGCGCAGACTTGTCCGGGGGAGATACGCAGTATTTT. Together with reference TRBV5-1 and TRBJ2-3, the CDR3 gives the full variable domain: KAGVTQTPRYLIKTRGQQVTLSCSPISGHRSVSWYQQTPGQGLQFLFEYFSETQRNKGNFPGRFSGRQFSNSRSEMNVSTLELGDSALYLCASSADLSGGDTQYFGPGTRLTVL.